Listed here are 9 T cell receptor beta chains from one sample, sequenced in a study of T cells after yellow fever vaccination. MiXCR, applied by TCRdb to the 5' RACE reads, yields one record per CDR3 protein. The data show some 320,000 distinct CDR3 sequences, about 10% seen once. Sequenced here: CD4+ T cells sorted from PBMCs, sampled 5 days after the yellow fever booster vaccination. These receptors all stem from a man younger than 35 who received the YFV17D yellow fever vaccine.

The sample holds a few counts of this clonotype. This rearrangement joins TRBV5-5 to TRBJ2-5; no clear D gene. The CDR3 length is 12 residues. Germline values: CDR1 SGHKS, CDR2 YYEKEE (reference sequence). V lost 1 base and J 4 bases, leaving 5 bases between the germline ends. CDR3 sequence reads: CASSLNRETQYF. CDR3 DNA sequence: TGTGCCAGCAGCTTGAATCGAGAGACCCAGTACTTC.

This clonotype has a count of ten or more. This rearrangement joins TRBV9 to TRBJ2-3, with D tentatively TRBD1 (6 bases). The CDR3 has 14 amino acids. The V gene's germline CDR1 is SGDLS and CDR2 YYNGEE. The ends were cut back, 4 bases at V and 7 bases at J, with 16 bases in the middle. Written as DNA, the CDR3 is TGTGCCAGCAGCACTCACAGGGCCGGGAATACGCAGTATTTT. It codes for CASSTHRAGNTQYF.

This clonotype came up a few times. The rearrangement links TRBV28 to TRBJ1-2; D ambiguous. The CDR3 covers 12 residues. The ends were cut back, 2 bases at V and 8 bases at J, with 9 bases in the middle. Germline values: CDR1 MDHEN, CDR2 SYDVKM. CDR3 sequence reads: CASSLDGVGYTF. CDR3 sequence (DNA): TGTGCCAGCAGTTTAGATGGGGTCGGCTACACCTTC.

This clonotype has just a few counts. The rearrangement joins TRBV7-9 to TRBJ2-2; weak D call: TRBD1 (5 bases). The CDR3 loop spans 13 amino acids. V was cut by 5 bases and J by 5 bases, with 9 bases left in between. Looked up from germline, CDR1 is SEHNR and CDR2 is FQNEAQ (reference sequence). The CDR3 DNA follows: TGTGCCAGCAGCCCTGACAGAACCGGGGAGCTGTTTTTT. Amino acids: CASSPDRTGELFF.

The V gene is TRBV5-1, the J gene TRBJ1-3; 7 bases are shared with TRBD1. This CDR3 comprises 13 residues. The V segment lost 3 bases and the J segment 4 bases; nucleotides outside the gene matches: 1. The germline V gene encodes CDR1 SGHRS and CDR2 YFSETQ. CDR3 loop: CASSSTGGNTIYF. The DNA of the CDR3 is TGCGCCAGCAGCTCGACAGGGGGAAACACCATATATTTT.

This chain joins TRBV12-3 or TRBV12-4 and TRBJ1-2; no definite D call. CDR3 length: 13 amino acids. V lost 8 bases and J 8 bases, leaving 18 bases between the germline ends. The DNA for the CDR3 is TGTGCCAGCTTTACCCCCGGGCGGCGCGGCTACACCTTC. Protein: CASFTPGRRGYTF.

This clonotype was counted a few times. The rearrangement joins TRBV7-2 to TRBJ1-1; 7 bases align to TRBD1. The CDR3 length is 15 residues. The germline gives CDR1 SGHTA, CDR2 FQGNSA. V was pared by 5 bases and J by 1 base, with 7 bases of the junction left unmatched. CDR3 DNA sequence: TGTGCCAGCAGCGGTCCAGGGGGAGAGAACACTGAAGCTTTCTTT. Translated, it gives CASSGPGGENTEAFF.

This clonotype came up many times. The chain links TRBV3-1 to TRBJ2-5; D is undetermined. The CDR3 consists of 12 residues. The germline V and J ends were trimmed by 0 bases and 5 bases, with 4 bases remaining between them. CDR1 LGHDT and CDR2 YNNKEL come from the germline V gene (reference sequence). The CDR3 DNA sequence: TGTGCCAGCAGCCAAGATTCGGAGACCCAGTACTTC. This sequence encodes CASSQDSETQYF.

This clonotype has at least ten counts. The rearrangement joins TRBV5-1 to TRBJ2-3; D is perhaps TRBD1 or TRBD2 (5 bases each). The ends were cut back, 4 bases at V and 4 bases at J, with 19 bases in the middle. Germline-derived CDR1 and CDR2 are SGHRS and YFSETQ. The CDR3 length is 16 residues. The CDR3 loop is CASSRTGPGAADTQYF. In DNA, the CDR3 is TGCGCCAGCAGCAGAACGGGCCCCGGGGCGGCAGATACGCAGTATTTT.